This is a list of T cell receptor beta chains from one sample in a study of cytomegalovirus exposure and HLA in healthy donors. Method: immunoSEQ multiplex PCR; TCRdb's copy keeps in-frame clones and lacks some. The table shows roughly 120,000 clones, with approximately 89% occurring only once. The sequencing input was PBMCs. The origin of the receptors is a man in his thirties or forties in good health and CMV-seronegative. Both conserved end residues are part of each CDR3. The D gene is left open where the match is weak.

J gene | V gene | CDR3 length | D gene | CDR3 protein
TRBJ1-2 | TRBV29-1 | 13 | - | CSVEGRANYGYTF
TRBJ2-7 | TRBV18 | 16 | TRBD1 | CASSRTRDRVNYEQYF
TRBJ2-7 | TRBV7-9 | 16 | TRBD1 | CASSPGTGRQGYEQYF
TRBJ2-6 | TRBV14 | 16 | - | CASSLRLGSGANVLTF
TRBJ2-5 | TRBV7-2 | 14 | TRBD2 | CASSEGLAQETQYF
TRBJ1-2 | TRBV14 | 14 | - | CASSQDLAGRGYTF
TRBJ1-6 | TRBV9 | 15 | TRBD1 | CASSYRGVKNSPLHF
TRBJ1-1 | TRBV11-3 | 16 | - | CASSLGAGAVNTEAFF
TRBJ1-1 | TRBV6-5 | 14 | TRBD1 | CASGVDRGNTEAFF
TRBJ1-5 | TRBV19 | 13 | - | CASSGWANQPQHF
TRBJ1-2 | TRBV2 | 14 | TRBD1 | CASDVDRGGYGYTF
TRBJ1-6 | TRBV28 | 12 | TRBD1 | CAHGTGFSPLHF
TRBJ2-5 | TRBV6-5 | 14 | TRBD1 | CASSYRDSPETQYF
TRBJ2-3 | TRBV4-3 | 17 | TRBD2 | CASSQTVAGFSTDTQYF
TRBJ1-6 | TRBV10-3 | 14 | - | CAISAAGANSPLHF
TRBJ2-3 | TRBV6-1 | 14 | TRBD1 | CASRITGGRNTQYF
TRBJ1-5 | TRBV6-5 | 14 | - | CASRDRYSNQPQHF
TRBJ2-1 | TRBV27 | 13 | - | CASKFQGLNEQFF
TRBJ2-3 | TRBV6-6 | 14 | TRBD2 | CASSPPSGGLAQYF
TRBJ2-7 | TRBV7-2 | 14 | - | CASSPSTGSYEQYF
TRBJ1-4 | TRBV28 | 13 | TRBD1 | CASGTGWDEKLFF
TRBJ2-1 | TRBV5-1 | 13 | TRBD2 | CASSFFGGNEQFF
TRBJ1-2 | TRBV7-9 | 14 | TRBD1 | CASSPGQGDYGYTF
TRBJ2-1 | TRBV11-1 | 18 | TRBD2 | CASSSLGTSGSSYNEQFF
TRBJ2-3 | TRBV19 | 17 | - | CASSTHPSGPSTDTQYF
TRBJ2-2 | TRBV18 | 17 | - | CASSPALGGSGTGELFF
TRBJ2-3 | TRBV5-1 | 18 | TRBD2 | CASTAGLAGLAITDTQYF
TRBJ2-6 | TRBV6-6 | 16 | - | CASSYAPGAGANVLTF
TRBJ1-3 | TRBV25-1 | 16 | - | CASSESGGPGGNTIYF
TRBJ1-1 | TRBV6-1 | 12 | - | CASSERGFRAFF
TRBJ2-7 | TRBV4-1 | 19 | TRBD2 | CASSLKKPSGGTGYDEQYF
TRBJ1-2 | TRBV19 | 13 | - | CASSSTANYGYTF
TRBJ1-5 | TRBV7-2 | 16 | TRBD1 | CASSSTTGGGGKPQHF
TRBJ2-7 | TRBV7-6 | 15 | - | CASSLEAGSSYEQYF
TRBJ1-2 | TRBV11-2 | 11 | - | CASSQNYGYTF
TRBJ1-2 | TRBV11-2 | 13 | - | CASSPGQDYGYTF
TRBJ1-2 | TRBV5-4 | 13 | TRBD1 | CASSFGTGVGYTF
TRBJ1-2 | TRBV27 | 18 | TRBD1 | CASSLSAGGEIPNYGYTF
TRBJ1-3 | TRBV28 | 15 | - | CASSLLPTAGNTIYF
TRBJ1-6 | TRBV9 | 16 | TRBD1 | CASSYRGRGPNSPLHF
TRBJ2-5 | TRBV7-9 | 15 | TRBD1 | CASSHRQGWEETQYF
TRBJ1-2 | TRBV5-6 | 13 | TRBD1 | CASSGNRGYGYTF
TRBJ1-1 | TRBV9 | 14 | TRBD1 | CASSPRDRVTEAFF
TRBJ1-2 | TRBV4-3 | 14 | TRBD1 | CASSQFGQGYGYTF
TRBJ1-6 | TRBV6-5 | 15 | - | CASSDTGIDGSPLHF
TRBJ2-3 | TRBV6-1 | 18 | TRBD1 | CASSESLQGLWDTDTQYF
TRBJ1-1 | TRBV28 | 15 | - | CASSLDSRVFSEAFF
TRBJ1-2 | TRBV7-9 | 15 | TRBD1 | CASSSLDRGRYGYTF
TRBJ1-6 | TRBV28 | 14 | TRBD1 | CASIRDRGNSPLHF
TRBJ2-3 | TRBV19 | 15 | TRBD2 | CASSLAGRITDTQYF